This T cell receptor beta chain was documented in a study of neurological immune-mediated disorders. The V end was cut by 6 bases, the J end by 4 bases, with 16 bases between. The germline gives CDR1 DFQATT, CDR2 SNEGSKA (reference sequence). This CDR3 is 14 amino acids long. This clonotype was seen at least ten times. TCRdb re-called the 5' RACE reads with MiXCR, one entry per CDR3 protein. In the table there are 95,000 to 150,000 distinct CDR3 sequences, about 3.2% of which are singletons. Specimen: PBMCs. The clonotype comes from a woman in her 30s with multiple sclerosis. The J gene is TRBJ1-5, the V gene TRBV20-1; the D gene is possibly TRBD1 (5 bases). The CDR3 spells CSAIAGRANQPQHF. CDR3 bases: TGCAGTGCCATAGCGGGCAGGGCTAATCAGCCCCAGCATTTT.